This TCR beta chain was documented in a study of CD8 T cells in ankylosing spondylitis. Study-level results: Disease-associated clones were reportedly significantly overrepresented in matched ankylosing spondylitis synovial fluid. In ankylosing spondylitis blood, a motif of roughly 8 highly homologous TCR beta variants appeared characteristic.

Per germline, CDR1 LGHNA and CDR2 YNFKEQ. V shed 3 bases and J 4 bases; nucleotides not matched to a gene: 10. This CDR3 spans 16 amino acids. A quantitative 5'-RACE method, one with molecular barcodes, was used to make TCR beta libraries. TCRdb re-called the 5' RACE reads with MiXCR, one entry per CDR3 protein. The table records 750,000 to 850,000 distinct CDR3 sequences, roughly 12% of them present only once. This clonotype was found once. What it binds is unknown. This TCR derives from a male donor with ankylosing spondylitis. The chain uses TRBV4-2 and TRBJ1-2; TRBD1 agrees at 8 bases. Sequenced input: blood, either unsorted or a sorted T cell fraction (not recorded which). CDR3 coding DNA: TGTGCCAGCAGCCACTATTCGGGGACAGGTATCTATGGCTACACCTTC. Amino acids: CASSHYSGTGIYGYTF.